Each of the 21 T cell receptor beta chains below was sequenced from the same sample in a study of T cells in Graves' hyperthyroidism and ophthalmopathy. Authors of the study amplified TCR beta CDR3 regions from RNA transcripts. During a first-round RT-PCR of the TCR CDR3, the HTBI primer set was used. One entry per CDR3 protein results from TCRdb running MiXCR on the multiplex PCR reads. This sample has about 720,000 distinct CDR3 sequences, with about 19% found just once. Input material: blood. These receptor sequences come from a woman between 45 and 60 years old with Graves' hyperthyroidism that later progressed to Graves' ophthalmopathy.

The chain joins TRBV19 to TRBJ2-1; 14 bases fit TRBD2. The CDR3 runs to 13 residues. J lost 10 bases, V lost 10 bases, and 6 bases had no gene match. Germline V lookup: CDR1 LNHDA, CDR2 SQIVND (reference sequence). The CDR3 region is CATRGLAGDEQFF. The CDR3 bases are TGTGCCACCCGGGGACTAGCGGGGGACGAGCAGTTCTTC.

At least ten counts were recorded for this clonotype. The junction and the germline gene differ at one end; a read error may be behind it. Here the CDR3 DNA reads TGTGCCAGCAGTAAGGGGGCGAACACTGAAGCTTTCTTT. Protein: CASSKGANTEAFF. V and J are TRBV5-1 and TRBJ1-1; 7 bases fit TRBD1. Germline CDR1 is SGHRS and CDR2 is YFSETQ. This CDR3 is built from 13 residues.

J is TRBJ2-5 and V is TRBV20-1; tentatively, D is TRBD1 (6 bases). Looked up from germline, CDR1 is DFQATT and CDR2 is SNEGSKA (reference sequence). Trimming pared 4 bases from V and 5 bases from J, leaving 17 bases between. The CDR3 extends over 14 amino acids. The chain's CDR3 is CSAIPGASGETQYF. In DNA form, the CDR3 reads TGCAGTGCTATTCCAGGGGCGAGTGGGGAGACCCAGTACTTC.

Many counts were recorded for this clonotype. The CDR3 bases are TGTGCCACCAGTGGGGATGGACAGGGCGGCTCTTTGTTAGATACGCAGTATTTT. This sequence encodes CATSGDGQGGSLLDTQYF. This sequence joins TRBV24-1 and TRBJ2-3; 8 nucleotides line up with TRBD1. The ends lost 5 bases at V and 5 bases at J; junction bases unmatched: 17. Looked up from germline, CDR1 is KGHDR and CDR2 is SFDVKD. The CDR3 loop spans 18 amino acids.

This clonotype was detected a few times. CDR3 sequence: CASSALRDFPYEQYF. Written as DNA, the CDR3 is TGTGCCAGCAGCGCCCTCCGGGACTTCCCCTACGAGCAGTACTTC. The chain employs TRBV7-9 and TRBJ2-7; TRBD2 is a possible D gene (6 bases). Germline values: CDR1 SEHNR, CDR2 FQNEAQ (reference sequence). This CDR3 contains 15 residues. The germline V and J ends were trimmed by 5 bases and 2 bases, with 16 bases remaining between them.

This chain joins TRBV7-9 and TRBJ2-7; D remains unclear. V lost 1 base, J lost 5 bases, and 12 bases lay in between. Germline CDR1 is SEHNR and CDR2 is FQNEAQ (reference sequence). This CDR3 contains 14 residues. In DNA, the CDR3 is TGTGCCAGCAGCTTAGTCCCGATGATTCACGAGCAGTACTTC. The encoded protein is CASSLVPMIHEQYF.

This chain joins TRBV4-1 and TRBJ1-1; 10 bases agree with TRBD1. The ends lost 3 bases at V and 5 bases at J; junction bases unmatched: 6. Germline V gene lookup returns CDR1 MGHRA and CDR2 YSYEKL. The CDR3 spans 15 residues. DNA of the CDR3: TGCGCCAGCAGCCACGCTGGGACAGGGGATACTGAAGCTTTCTTT. It encodes CASSHAGTGDTEAFF.

This clonotype was seen repeatedly, ten times or more. This sequence joins TRBV5-5 and TRBJ2-1; D gene uncertain. V gave up 4 bases and J gave up 6 bases, with 11 bases separating them. The CDR3 runs 13 residues. Germline assignment: CDR1 SGHKS and CDR2 YYEKEE (reference sequence). In nucleotides, the CDR3 is TGTGCCAGCAGCCCGACGCAGGTCAATGAGCAGTTCTTC. It translates to CASSPTQVNEQFF.

There are a few counts of this clonotype. This chain links TRBV12-3 or TRBV12-4 with TRBJ1-6, with TRBD1 identical over 8 bases. Unmatched junction bases numbered 4, after V lost 6 bases and J lost 0 bases. The CDR3 has 16 amino acids. The CDR3 DNA reads TGTGCCAGCAGACGGACAGGGAGCTCCTATAATTCACCCCTCCACTTT. Translating gives CASRRTGSSYNSPLHF.

This clonotype showed up many times. The chain has TRBV5-1 and TRBJ1-2; no reliable D call. The ends were cut back, 4 bases at V and 3 bases at J, with 13 bases in the middle. This CDR3 region has 14 residues. CDR1 and CDR2 from the germline V gene are SGHRS and YFSETQ. The CDR3 bases are TGCGCCAGCAGCGAGCAAGATAGCGACTATGGCTACACCTTC. It is translated as CASSEQDSDYGYTF.

This clonotype has at least ten counts. The rearrangement joins TRBV2 to TRBJ2-1, with D unresolved. The CDR3 is 11 residues long. Germline V CDR1 and CDR2: SNHLY, FYNNEI. With 5 bases removed from V and 7 bases from J, the gap between germline ends came to 6 bases. CDR3: CASSPRNEQFF. CDR3 coding DNA: TGTGCCAGCAGTCCGAGGAATGAGCAGTTCTTC.

The chain employs TRBV2 and TRBJ1-2; no firm D call. The germline V and J ends were trimmed by 8 bases and 6 bases, with 25 bases remaining between them. There are 16 residues in the CDR3. Germline V lookup: CDR1 SNHLY, CDR2 FYNNEI. CDR3 coding DNA: TGTGCCAGCTCCGAGTATAATGTAGAGGGTTTGGATGGCTACACCTTC. It codes for CASSEYNVEGLDGYTF.

This clonotype was observed a few times. The V gene is TRBV2, the J gene TRBJ1-4, with D unresolved. Per germline, CDR1 SNHLY and CDR2 FYNNEI. CDR3 length: 10 residues. V was trimmed by 3 bases and J by 11 bases, leaving 4 bases between them. CDR3 protein: CASSDGKLFF. CDR3 in DNA: TGTGCCAGCAGTGATGGGAAACTGTTTTTT. Using reference TRBV2 and TRBJ1-4 for the parts outside the CDR3, the full variable domain is EPEVTQTPSHQVTQMGQEVILRCVPISNHLYFYWYRQILGQKVEFLVSFYNNEISEKSEIFDDQFSVERPDGSNFTLKIRSTKLEDSAMYFCASSDGKLFFGSGTQLSVL.

The rearrangement links TRBV19 to TRBJ2-5; 9 bases line up with TRBD1. J gave up 1 base and V 6 bases, and 3 bases lay outside the gene matches. The CDR3 has 14 amino acids. Germline CDR1 reads LNHDA; CDR2 reads SQIVND (reference sequence). The CDR3 protein is CASRDRGTQETQYF. CDR3 sequence (DNA): TGTGCCAGTAGGGACAGGGGAACCCAAGAGACCCAGTACTTC.

Ten or more counts support this clonotype. The chain recombines TRBV2 with TRBJ1-2; D uncertain. The CDR3 runs 13 residues. V was trimmed by 4 bases and J by 2 bases, leaving 8 bases between them. Germline values: CDR1 SNHLY, CDR2 FYNNEI. The CDR3 sequence is CASSVKKNYGYTF. As DNA, the CDR3 is TGTGCCAGCAGTGTCAAGAAGAACTATGGCTACACCTTC.

This clonotype was seen ten or more times. The chain is built from TRBV5-8 and TRBJ1-1; 8 bases fit TRBD1. The CDR3 spans 18 residues. J lost 1 base, V lost 3 bases, and 14 bases had no gene match. The V gene's germline CDR1 is SGHTS and CDR2 YDEGEE. The CDR3 DNA is TGTGCCAGCAGCTCTCCTCGGCAGGGGGCGATTCGGAACACTGAAGCTTTCTTT. This translates into CASSSPRQGAIRNTEAFF.

This clonotype was observed at least ten times. The chain joins TRBV11-2 to TRBJ1-2; no definite D call. CDR1 and CDR2 from the germline V gene are SGHAT and FQNNGV. The ends were cut back, 5 bases at V and 4 bases at J, with 11 bases in the middle. The CDR3 is 13 amino acids. The CDR3 loop is CASSRGKGYGYTF. CDR3 DNA: TGTGCCAGCAGCCGCGGAAAGGGCTATGGCTACACCTTC.

In its sample, this clonotype was seen many times. This chain joins TRBV14 and TRBJ1-1; D is unresolved. The germline gives CDR1 SGHDN, CDR2 FVKESK. Deletions cut 1 base from V and 4 bases from J, with 7 bases between. The CDR3 covers 13 residues. The CDR3 sequence is CASSQVVVTEAFF. Written as DNA, the CDR3 is TGTGCCAGCAGCCAAGTTGTGGTCACTGAAGCTTTCTTT.

The chain links TRBV18 to TRBJ1-6, with D possibly being TRBD1 (5 bases). CDR3 length equals 14 residues. V dropped 2 bases and J dropped 7 bases, with 9 bases sitting between them. The germline CDR1 and CDR2 sequences are KGHSH and LQKENI. In nucleotides, the CDR3 is TGTGCCAGCTCACCAGGGGGTTTGAATTCACCCCTCCACTTT. It is translated as CASSPGGLNSPLHF.

There are a few counts of this clonotype. The chain carries TRBV12-3 or TRBV12-4 and TRBJ1-6; 8 nucleotides match TRBD1. Trimming removed 5 bases from V and 10 bases from J; junction bases left unmatched: 10. This CDR3 spans 15 amino acids. The CDR3: CASSETQGALSPLHF. CDR3 coding DNA: TGTGCCAGCAGTGAAACGCAGGGGGCGTTATCACCCCTCCACTTT.

The V call is TRBV10-3, the J call TRBJ2-7, with a possible D match to TRBD2 (6 bases). Trimming removed 10 bases from V and 0 bases from J, with 16 bases in between. Germline CDR1 ENHRY, CDR2 SYGVKD. The CDR3 covers 14 residues. Written as DNA, the CDR3 is TGTGCCAGTACGCCGGGGGTCAACTCCTACGAGCAGTACTTC. Its protein is CASTPGVNSYEQYF.